A selection of T cell receptor beta chains follows, all from one sample in a study of human T cells and chemical hapten exposure. Each CDR3 protein is one row after TCRdb ran MiXCR on the RACE reads. The data contain approximately 89,000 distinct CDR3 sequences, 6.5% to 8% of them singletons. The sequenced sample was whole blood, obtained in connection with sensitization to the hapten diphenylcyclopropenone (DPC). These receptors were taken from a woman in her twenties or thirties with alopecia areata. Some clones in this sample may be carry-over from other donors' samples. Both conserved end residues are part of each CDR3. The order of the fields is D gene, clone size, J gene, V gene, CDR3 DNA, CDR3 protein. D genes are given only for firm matches. Clone size is shown for a subset of rows, as once, few, many or a class of expanded clone.

d_call: TRBD1
clone_size: many
j_call: TRBJ1-5
v_call: TRBV7-8
cdr3_nt: TGTGCCAGCAGCTCTGGACAGGGGCGAGGGCAGCCCCAGCATTTT
cdr3_aa: CASSSGQGRGQPQHF

d_call: TRBD2
clone_size: many
j_call: TRBJ2-7
v_call: TRBV7-2
cdr3_nt: TGTGCCAGCAGCTTACAGACGAGCGGGGGGACCAGGGTGCACGAGCAGTACTTC
cdr3_aa: CASSLQTSGGTRVHEQYF

d_call: TRBD1
clone_size: many
j_call: TRBJ2-7
v_call: TRBV3-1
cdr3_nt: TGTGCCAGCAGCCAATGGGACAGCCAGGGCGAGCAGTACTTC
cdr3_aa: CASSQWDSQGEQYF

d_call: TRBD1
clone_size: many
j_call: TRBJ2-7
v_call: TRBV20-1
cdr3_nt: TGCAGTGCTAGACCCGGACAGGGGAAGGTGGGAGAGCAGTACTTC
cdr3_aa: CSARPGQGKVGEQYF

d_call: TRBD2
clone_size: many
j_call: TRBJ2-5
v_call: TRBV10-3
cdr3_nt: TGTGCCATTCGGGAGCCGGGACTAGCCCGAGAGACCCAGTACTTC
cdr3_aa: CAIREPGLARETQYF

d_call: -
clone_size: -
j_call: TRBJ1-1
v_call: TRBV12-3/TRBV12-4
cdr3_nt: TGTGCCAGCAATTCACAGGGCGGCACTGAAGCTTTCTTT
cdr3_aa: CASNSQGGTEAFF

d_call: -
clone_size: few
j_call: TRBJ1-6
v_call: TRBV4-2
cdr3_nt: TGTGCCAGCAGCCAAGTTGGAGGGGGCTATAATTCACCCCTCCACTTT
cdr3_aa: CASSQVGGGYNSPLHF

d_call: -
clone_size: many
j_call: TRBJ2-2
v_call: TRBV7-8
cdr3_nt: TGTGCCAGCAGCATAAGGACAGCAAAGAACACCGGGGAGCTGTTTTTT
cdr3_aa: CASSIRTAKNTGELFF

d_call: TRBD1
clone_size: many
j_call: TRBJ2-7
v_call: TRBV2
cdr3_nt: TGTGCCAGCCAACGCGGACAGGCCTACGAGCAGTACTTC
cdr3_aa: CASQRGQAYEQYF

d_call: TRBD1
clone_size: few
j_call: TRBJ2-7
v_call: TRBV30
cdr3_nt: TGTGCCTGGAGTGTCGGACAGGGGAAGATTCAGTACTTC
cdr3_aa: CAWSVGQGKIQYF

d_call: TRBD1
clone_size: few
j_call: TRBJ1-1
v_call: TRBV3-1
cdr3_nt: TGTGCCAGCAGCCAAGAAACAGGGGACACTGAAGCTTTCTTT
cdr3_aa: CASSQETGDTEAFF